This paragraph reports one TCR beta chain. V lost 4 bases and J 7 bases, leaving 14 bases between the germline ends. This CDR3 region has 14 residues. Germline CDR1 and CDR2: LNHNV and YYDKDF (reference sequence). Methods used by the authors: Using reference gene primer amplification, nucleated cell counts were estimated. Method: immunoSEQ multiplex PCR; TCRdb's copy keeps in-frame clones and lacks some. V and J calls and clone size are given by that table; D and trimming were obtained from the DNA. Of about 100,000 clones detected, roughly 84% appear once; the ten largest clones hold less than 5%. These data originate in a study of blood T cell repertoires in COVID-19. About the study: Sites across the United States, Italy and Spain contributed samples from acute and convalescent COVID-19. T cells, B-cell-depleted T cells, or PBMCs supplied cDNA or gDNA.

The sequencing input was peripheral blood. The TCR comes from a human donor in a cohort sampled during active COVID-19. This chain links TRBV15 with TRBJ1-5, with D perhaps matching TRBD1 (6 bases). CDR3 nucleotide sequence: TGTGCCACCAGCACACTGGGGGCCAGGCAGCCCCAGCATTTT. Amino acids: CATSTLGARQPQHF.